One and the same sample provided the 27 T cell receptor beta chains below, sequenced in a study of cytomegalovirus exposure and HLA in healthy donors. Primers: 60 Vbeta forward and 13 Jbeta reverse. TCRdb's copy holds only in-frame clones and misses some; the assay was immunoSEQ multiplex PCR. Among under 70,000 clones, 68% were seen once, and the ten largest hold roughly 2.1%. The sequenced sample was PBMCs. The receptor set was obtained from a woman aged 25 to 39 in good health and CMV-seronegative.

The chain links TRBV6-1 to TRBJ2-3; the match to TRBD1 covers 8 bases. Germline values: CDR1 MNHNS, CDR2 SASEGT. This CDR3 has 13 residues. V gave up 6 bases and J gave up 5 bases; unmatched junction bases: 4. The CDR3 DNA follows: TGTGCCAGCAGAAGACAGGGGCAAGATACGCAGTATTTT. This encodes CASRRQGQDTQYF.

The genes are TRBV7-6 and TRBJ2-2; 9 bases match TRBD1. The CDR3 contains 15 residues. J was trimmed by 4 bases and V by 2 bases; bases with no gene match: 2. Looked up from germline, CDR1 is SGHVS and CDR2 is FNYEAQ. The CDR3 coding sequence is TGTGCCAGCAGCTTAAGGGACAGGGCCACCGGGGAGCTGTTTTTT. It encodes CASSLRDRATGELFF.

This clone was counted a few times. The chain joins TRBV5-6 to TRBJ1-1; 7 bases are shared with TRBD1. The CDR3 consists of 14 residues. Trimming removed 6 bases from V and 8 bases from J; junction bases left unmatched: 13. Germline loops: CDR1 SGHDT, CDR2 YYEEEE. CDR3 bases: TGTGCCAGCACCAAAGTGCAAGGGGGCTCGGAAGCTTTCTTT. Its translation: CASTKVQGGSEAFF.

The J gene is TRBJ2-1, the V gene TRBV29-1; 9 nucleotides match TRBD2. Germline CDR1 SQVTM, CDR2 ANQGSEA. The CDR3 consists of 15 residues. V was pared by 3 bases and J by 7 bases, with 10 bases of the junction left unmatched. The CDR3 loop is CSVDRAGGLGNEQFF. DNA for the CDR3: TGCAGCGTTGATCGGGCGGGGGGGCTCGGAAATGAGCAGTTCTTC.

The CDR3 loop reads CAWKSGQTYTDTQYF. DNA for the CDR3: TGTGCCTGGAAGTCGGGACAGACCTACACAGATACGCAGTATTTT. V is TRBV30 and J is TRBJ2-3, with 7 bases aligning to TRBD1. The length of the CDR3 is 15 residues. The germline gives CDR1 GTSNPN, CDR2 SVGIG (reference sequence). The trim removed 4 bases at V and 2 bases at J, leaving 9 bases unmatched.

V is TRBV5-1 and J is TRBJ1-1; D is perhaps TRBD1 (5 bases). V lost 1 base and J 4 bases, leaving 11 bases between the germline ends. The germline gives CDR1 SGHRS, CDR2 YFSETQ. The CDR3 loop spans 14 amino acids. The DNA for the CDR3 is TGCGCCAGCAGCTTGAGGCAGGGCGGCACTGAAGCTTTCTTT. It codes for CASSLRQGGTEAFF.

CDR3 region: CASSHRGSSGGPAPYEQYF. The CDR3 nucleotides read TGTGCCAGCAGCCACCGAGGGTCTAGCGGGGGGCCGGCCCCCTACGAGCAGTACTTC. J is TRBJ2-7 and V is TRBV7-2; 11 bases agree with TRBD2. The CDR3 is 19 amino acids. The ends lost 5 bases at V and 2 bases at J; junction bases unmatched: 17. CDR1 and CDR2 (germline): SGHTA, FQGNSA.

The V call is TRBV19, the J call TRBJ2-5; D not resolved. From germline, CDR1 is LNHDA and CDR2 SQIVND (reference sequence). The CDR3 sequence is 13 residues long. The DNA of the CDR3 is TGTGCTACGGCACAGCCCAACCAAGAGACCCAGTACTTC. Its protein product is CATAQPNQETQYF.

The gene calls are TRBV25-1 and TRBJ1-1; the match to TRBD1 covers 7 bases. The CDR3 is made up of 14 amino acids. Unmatched junction bases numbered 8, after V lost 6 bases and J lost 4 bases. Germline lookup yields CDR1 MGHDK and CDR2 SYGVNS. Here the CDR3 reads CASRATGQATEAFF. The CDR3 DNA sequence: TGTGCCAGCAGGGCGACAGGGCAGGCCACTGAAGCTTTCTTT.

This rearrangement joins TRBV7-9 to TRBJ1-2, with 11 bases identical to TRBD1. The CDR3 extends over 15 amino acids. Germline-derived CDR1 and CDR2 are SEHNR and FQNEAQ (reference sequence). V trimming: 5 bases; J trimming: 4 bases; junction bases outside the gene matches: 6. CDR3: CASSLRDRGVYGYTF. The CDR3 DNA reads as TGTGCCAGCAGCCTTCGGGACAGGGGGGTCTATGGCTACACCTTC.

This chain uses TRBV2 with TRBJ2-1, with 11 bases lining up with TRBD2. Trimming cost V 5 bases and J 8 bases; bases outside gene matches: 8. Germline V lookup: CDR1 SNHLY, CDR2 FYNNEI. The CDR3 consists of 15 residues. The CDR3 sequence: CASSPTSGGRDEQFF. The DNA for the CDR3 is TGTGCCAGCAGTCCCACTAGCGGGGGACGGGATGAGCAGTTCTTC. Full variable domain (missing parts from reference TRBV2 and TRBJ2-1): EPEVTQTPSHQVTQMGQEVILRCVPISNHLYFYWYRQILGQKVEFLVSFYNNEISEKSEIFDDQFSVERPDGSNFTLKIRSTKLEDSAMYFCASSPTSGGRDEQFFGPGTRLTVL.

This clone was seen a single time. The chain joins TRBV29-1 to TRBJ2-7; 9 nucleotides align to TRBD2. Per the germline V gene, CDR1 is SQVTM and CDR2 is ANQGSEA. V dropped 4 bases and J dropped 2; count of bases not matched to a gene: 6. The CDR3 runs 14 residues. CDR3 nucleotide sequence: TGCAGCGTTGGAGCGGGGGGCCACGCCTACGAGCAGTACTTC. This encodes CSVGAGGHAYEQYF.

The V and J genes are TRBV5-5 and TRBJ1-1; D is perhaps TRBD1 (6 bases). V lost 4 bases and J lost 6, with 19 bases in between. CDR1 is SGHKS and CDR2 is YYEKEE in the germline V gene (reference sequence). This CDR3 has 15 amino acids. The CDR3 loop is CASSQGLGAMAEAFF. CDR3 nucleotide sequence: TGTGCCAGCAGCCAAGGATTGGGGGCGATGGCTGAAGCTTTCTTT. Full variable domain (missing parts from reference TRBV5-5 and TRBJ1-1): DAGVTQSPTHLIKTRGQQVTLRCSPISGHKSVSWYQQVLGQGPQFIFQYYEKEERGRGNFPDRFSARQFPNYSSELNVNALLLGDSALYLCASSQGLGAMAEAFFGQGTRLTVV.

V usage is TRBV29-1 and J usage is TRBJ1-2; 8 nucleotides agree with TRBD1. The V segment lost 6 bases and the J segment 10 bases; nucleotides outside the gene matches: 10. This CDR3 has 12 amino acids. Germline lookup yields CDR1 SQVTM and CDR2 ANQGSEA. This chain's CDR3 is CSVIDRGVFYTF. CDR3 bases: TGCAGCGTGATAGACAGGGGAGTGTTCTACACCTTC.

The chain employs TRBV30 and TRBJ2-5, with D perhaps TRBD2 (7 bases). Trimming left V 5 bases short and J 3 bases short, with 22 bases between. Germline CDR1 reads GTSNPN; CDR2 reads SVGIG (reference sequence). This CDR3 comprises 16 residues. The CDR3 sequence: CAWSKGGGGVKETQYF. The CDR3 DNA is TGTGCCTGGTCAAAAGGAGGGGGAGGGGTTAAAGAGACCCAGTACTTC.

V usage is TRBV25-1 and J usage is TRBJ2-1; TRBD2 matches at 10 bases. V was clipped by 5 bases and J by 7 bases; unmatched bases: 5. The germline V gene encodes CDR1 MGHDK and CDR2 SYGVNS. The CDR3 spans 14 residues. The CDR3: CASSRAGGRNEQFF. CDR3 DNA: TGTGCCAGCAGTAGAGCGGGGGGGCGGAATGAGCAGTTCTTC.

The chain recombines TRBV19 with TRBJ1-1; TRBD1 is a possible D gene (6 bases). The CDR3 covers 13 residues. CDR1 and CDR2 from the germline V gene are LNHDA and SQIVND (reference sequence). With 9 bases removed from V and 0 bases from J, the gap between germline ends came to 11 bases. The chain's CDR3 is CASTGFMNTEAFF. Here the CDR3 DNA reads TGTGCCAGCACAGGGTTCATGAACACTGAAGCTTTCTTT. Combining the CDR3 with reference TRBV19 and TRBJ1-1 gives the whole variable domain DGGITQSPKYLFRKEGQNVTLSCEQNLNHDAMYWYRQDPGQGLRLIYYSQIVNDFQKGDIAEGYSVSREKKESFPLTVTSAQKNPTAFYLCASTGFMNTEAFFGQGTRLTVV.

V gene TRBV7-2 combines with J gene TRBJ2-3; 8 positions agree with TRBD1. Germline V gene data show CDR1 as SGHTA and CDR2 as FQGNSA. V lost 4 bases, J lost 0 bases, and 3 bases stayed unmatched. The length of the CDR3 is 15 residues. CDR3 sequence: CASSSRDRSTDTQYF. In DNA form, the CDR3 reads TGTGCCAGCAGCTCCCGGGACAGGAGCACAGATACGCAGTATTTT.

The chain recombines TRBV5-1 with TRBJ1-2; TRBD1 aligns across 10 bases. This CDR3 has 14 residues. The germline V gene encodes CDR1 SGHRS and CDR2 YFSETQ. V lost 4 bases, J lost 6 bases, and 6 bases stayed unmatched. CDR3 coding DNA: TGCGCCAGCAGCGCGGACAGGGGGTTCGATGGCTACACCTTC. Translation: CASSADRGFDGYTF.

CDR3 bases: TGTGCCAGTAAGACTAGCTCCTACGAGCAGTACTTC. Residues: CASKTSSYEQYF. The chain joins TRBV27 to TRBJ2-7; tentatively, D is TRBD2 (6 bases). Germline V gene sequence: CDR1 MNHEY, CDR2 SMNVEV (reference sequence). The CDR3 totals 12 residues. V lost 9 bases to trimming and J lost 0 bases, with 9 bases between them.

This chain joins TRBV5-1 and TRBJ2-3; maybe TRBD2 (7 bases). Germline V CDR1 and CDR2: SGHRS, YFSETQ. CDR3 size: 16 residues. With 6 bases removed from V and 6 bases from J, the gap between germline ends came to 23 bases. The CDR3 here is CASIDGNGGGLDTQYF. Here the CDR3 DNA reads TGCGCCAGCATAGACGGAAATGGGGGGGGCCTGGATACGCAGTATTTT. The complete variable domain, with remaining parts taken from reference TRBV5-1 and TRBJ2-3, reads KAGVTQTPRYLIKTRGQQVTLSCSPISGHRSVSWYQQTPGQGLQFLFEYFSETQRNKGNFPGRFSGRQFSNSRSEMNVSTLELGDSALYLCASIDGNGGGLDTQYFGPGTRLTVL.

The chain combines TRBV7-2 with TRBJ2-5; 9 bases map to TRBD1. CDR1 and CDR2 from the germline V gene are SGHTA and FQGNSA. Trimming cost V 6 bases and J 1 base; bases outside gene matches: 18. The CDR3 is made up of 19 amino acids. The CDR3: CASRGGGTGKGLLQETQYF. The CDR3 DNA follows: TGTGCCAGCAGAGGGGGCGGGACAGGGAAGGGATTACTCCAAGAGACCCAGTACTTC.

This sequence joins TRBV30 and TRBJ1-4, with 9 positions matching TRBD1. The CDR3 runs to 13 residues. Trimming removed 6 bases from V and 8 bases from J; junction bases left unmatched: 7. Germline V gives CDR1 GTSNPN, CDR2 SVGIG (reference sequence). The CDR3 DNA sequence: TGTGCCTGCACAGGGGGCGCCGCCGAAAAACTGTTTTTT. Translation gives CACTGGAAEKLFF.

This CDR3 reads CASSYGTPDTGELFF. In DNA, the CDR3 is TGTGCCAGCAGCTACGGGACTCCTGACACCGGGGAGCTGTTTTTT. The chain carries TRBV7-9 and TRBJ2-2; D possibly corresponds to TRBD2 (6 bases). The germline CDR1 and CDR2 sequences are SEHNR and FQNEAQ (reference sequence). CDR3 length: 15 residues. With 4 bases removed from V and 3 bases from J, the gap between germline ends came to 12 bases.

The rearrangement uses TRBV6-1 and TRBJ2-1, with D perhaps TRBD2 (7 bases). Trimming shortened V by 6 bases and J by 0 bases, and 12 bases separated the two germline ends. This CDR3 comprises 15 residues. Germline V lookup: CDR1 MNHNS, CDR2 SASEGT. CDR3 loop: CASRRGGFSYNEQFF. In nucleotides, the CDR3 is TGTGCCAGCAGACGCGGGGGCTTCTCCTACAATGAGCAGTTCTTC.

This clone has only a few counts. The chain couples TRBV2 to TRBJ1-2; D perhaps matches TRBD1 (5 bases). This CDR3 region has 14 residues. V was shortened by 1 base and J by 3 bases, with 9 bases between the two germline ends. Germline CDR1 SNHLY, CDR2 FYNNEI. The CDR3 DNA reads TGTGCCAGCAGTGAAGATTACAGGTACTATGGCTACACCTTC. Translated, it gives CASSEDYRYYGYTF.

Only a few counts were recorded for this clone. The rearrangement links TRBV18 to TRBJ2-1; possible D gene TRBD1, 5 bases. Germline CDR1 reads KGHSH; CDR2 reads LQKENI. This CDR3 region has 15 residues. V lost 6 bases and J 0 bases, leaving 12 bases between the germline ends. The CDR3 here is CASSPQGTSYNEQFF. CDR3 DNA: TGTGCCAGCTCTCCCCAGGGAACCTCCTACAATGAGCAGTTCTTC.